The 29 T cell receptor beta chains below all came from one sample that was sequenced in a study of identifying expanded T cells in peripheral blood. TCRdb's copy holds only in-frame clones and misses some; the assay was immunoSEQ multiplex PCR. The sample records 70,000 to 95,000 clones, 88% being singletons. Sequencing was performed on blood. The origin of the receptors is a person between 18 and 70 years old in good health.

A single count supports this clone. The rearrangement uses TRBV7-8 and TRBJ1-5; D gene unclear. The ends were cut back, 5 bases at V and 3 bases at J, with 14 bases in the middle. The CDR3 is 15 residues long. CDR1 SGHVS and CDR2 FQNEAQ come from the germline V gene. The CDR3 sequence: CASSGDGSNNQPQHF. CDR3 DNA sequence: TGTGCCAGCAGCGGAGATGGAAGTAACAATCAGCCCCAGCATTTT.

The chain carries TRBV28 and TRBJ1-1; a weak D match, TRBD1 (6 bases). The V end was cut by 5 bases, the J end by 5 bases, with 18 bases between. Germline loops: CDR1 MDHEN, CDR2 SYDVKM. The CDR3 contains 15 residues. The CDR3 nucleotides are TGTGCCAGCAGTCCGCCCGGGGGGCGGGGGACTGAAGCTTTCTTT. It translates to CASSPPGGRGTEAFF.

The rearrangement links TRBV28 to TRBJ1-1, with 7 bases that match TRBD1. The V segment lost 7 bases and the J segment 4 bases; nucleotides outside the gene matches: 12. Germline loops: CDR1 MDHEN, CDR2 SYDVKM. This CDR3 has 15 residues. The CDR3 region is CASTNTRTGSTEAFF. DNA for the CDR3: TGTGCCAGCACCAACACGCGGACAGGCTCCACTGAAGCTTTCTTT. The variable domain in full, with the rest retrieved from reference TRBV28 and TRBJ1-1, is DVKVTQSSRYLVKRTGEKVFLECVQDMDHENMFWYRQDPGLGLRLIYFSYDVKMKEKGDIPEGYSVSREKKERFSLILESASTNQTSMYLCASTNTRTGSTEAFFGQGTRLTVV.

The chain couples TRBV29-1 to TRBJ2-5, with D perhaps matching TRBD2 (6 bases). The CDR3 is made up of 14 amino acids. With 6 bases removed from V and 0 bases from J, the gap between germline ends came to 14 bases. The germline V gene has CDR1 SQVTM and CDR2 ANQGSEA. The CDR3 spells CSVSGLSYQETQYF. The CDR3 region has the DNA TGCAGCGTGTCGGGACTGTCGTACCAAGAGACCCAGTACTTC.

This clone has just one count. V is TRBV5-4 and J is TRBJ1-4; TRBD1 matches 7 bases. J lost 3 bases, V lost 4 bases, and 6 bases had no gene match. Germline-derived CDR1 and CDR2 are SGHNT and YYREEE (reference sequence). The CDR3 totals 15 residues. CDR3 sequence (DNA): TGTGCCAGCAGCCCTCGACAGGGAGCTAATGAAAAACTGTTTTTT. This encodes CASSPRQGANEKLFF. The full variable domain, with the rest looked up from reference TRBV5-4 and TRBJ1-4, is ETGVTQSPTHLIKTRGQQVTLRCSSQSGHNTVSWYQQALGQGPQFIFQYYREEENGRGNFPPRFSGLQFPNYSSELNVNALELDDSALYLCASSPRQGANEKLFFGSGTQLSVL.

The CDR3 coding sequence is TGTGCCAGCAGAGAACAGGGGTACGAGACCCAGTACTTC. It yields the protein CASREQGYETQYF. The V gene is TRBV6-6, the J gene TRBJ2-5; 7 nucleotides align to TRBD1. V shed 6 bases, J shed 5 bases, and the junction held 6 bases outside the gene matches. The CDR3 consists of 13 residues. Per germline, CDR1 MNHNY and CDR2 SVGAGI (reference sequence).

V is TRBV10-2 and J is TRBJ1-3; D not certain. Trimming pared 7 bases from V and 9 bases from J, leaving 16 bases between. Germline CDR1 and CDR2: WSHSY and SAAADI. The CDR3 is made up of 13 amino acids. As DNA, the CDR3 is TGCGCCAGCATGGGCCTAGCAAATACCACCATATATTTT. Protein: CASMGLANTTIYF.

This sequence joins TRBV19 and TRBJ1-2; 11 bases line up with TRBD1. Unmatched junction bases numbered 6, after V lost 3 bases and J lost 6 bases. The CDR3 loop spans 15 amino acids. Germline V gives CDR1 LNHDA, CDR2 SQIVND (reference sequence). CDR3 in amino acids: CASSIILGQGDGYTF. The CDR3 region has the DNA TGTGCCAGTAGTATCATCTTGGGACAGGGGGATGGCTACACCTTC.

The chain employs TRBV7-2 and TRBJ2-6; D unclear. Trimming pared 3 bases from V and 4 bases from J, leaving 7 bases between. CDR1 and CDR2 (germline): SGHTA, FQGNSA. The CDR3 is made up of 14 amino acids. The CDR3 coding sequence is TGTGCCAGCAGCTTTGGGTCAGGGGCCAACGTCCTGACTTTC. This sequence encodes CASSFGSGANVLTF.

The CDR3 sequence: CASHGTGEQYF. DNA of the CDR3: TGTGCCAGCCATGGGACAGGCGAGCAGTACTTC. This chain joins TRBV6-5 and TRBJ2-7; TRBD1 matches at 8 bases. The germline V gene has CDR1 MNHEY and CDR2 SVGAGI. This CDR3 region has 11 residues. J lost 6 bases, V lost 8 bases, and 3 bases had no gene match.

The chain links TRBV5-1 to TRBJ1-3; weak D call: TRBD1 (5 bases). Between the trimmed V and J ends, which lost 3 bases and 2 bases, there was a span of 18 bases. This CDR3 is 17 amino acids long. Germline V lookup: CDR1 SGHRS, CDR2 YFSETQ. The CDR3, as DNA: TGCGCCAGCAGCTCAGGTCGAGGGGTAGGGGCTGGAAACACCATATATTTT. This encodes CASSSGRGVGAGNTIYF.

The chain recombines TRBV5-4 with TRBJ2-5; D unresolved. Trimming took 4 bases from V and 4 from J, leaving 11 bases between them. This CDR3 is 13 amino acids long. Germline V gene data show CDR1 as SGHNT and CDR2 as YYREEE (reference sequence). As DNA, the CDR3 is TGTGCCAGCAGCGCCGTCGTCACAGAGACCCAGTACTTC. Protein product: CASSAVVTETQYF.

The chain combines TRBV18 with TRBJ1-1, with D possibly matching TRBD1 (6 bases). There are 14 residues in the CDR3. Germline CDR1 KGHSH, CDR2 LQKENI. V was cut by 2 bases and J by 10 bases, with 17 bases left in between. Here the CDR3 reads CASSPRTVILPAFF. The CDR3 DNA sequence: TGTGCCAGCTCACCAAGGACAGTAATTCTCCCAGCTTTCTTT. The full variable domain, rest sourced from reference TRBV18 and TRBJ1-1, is NAGVMQNPRHLVRRRGQEARLRCSPMKGHSHVYWYRQLPEEGLKFMVYLQKENIIDESGMPKERFSAEFPKEGPSILRIQQVVRGDSAAYFCASSPRTVILPAFFGQGTRLTVV.

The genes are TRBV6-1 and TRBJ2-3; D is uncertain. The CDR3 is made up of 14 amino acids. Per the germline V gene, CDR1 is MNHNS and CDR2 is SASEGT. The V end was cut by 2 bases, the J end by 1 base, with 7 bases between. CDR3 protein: CASSEQSGTDTQYF. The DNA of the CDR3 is TGTGCCAGCAGTGAACAATCGGGCACAGATACGCAGTATTTT.

CDR3 residues: CASSLYAGYEQYF. Here the CDR3 DNA reads TGTGCCAGCAGTTTATACGCGGGCTACGAGCAGTACTTC. J is TRBJ2-5 and V is TRBV27, with D tentatively TRBD2 (5 bases). The DNA end lines up better with TRBJ2-7; the J call may be wrong. CDR1 and CDR2 (germline): MNHEY, SMNVEV (reference sequence). The CDR3 length is 13 residues.

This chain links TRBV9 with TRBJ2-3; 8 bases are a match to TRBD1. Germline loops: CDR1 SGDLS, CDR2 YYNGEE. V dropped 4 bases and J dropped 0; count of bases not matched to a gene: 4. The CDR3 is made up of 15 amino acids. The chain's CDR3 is CASSLRDRSTDTQYF. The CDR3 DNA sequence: TGTGCCAGCAGCCTACGGGACAGGAGCACAGATACGCAGTATTTT.

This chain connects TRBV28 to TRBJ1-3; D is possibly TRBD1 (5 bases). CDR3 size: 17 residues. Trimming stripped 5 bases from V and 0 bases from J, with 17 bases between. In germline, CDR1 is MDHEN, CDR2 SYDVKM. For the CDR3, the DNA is TGTGCCAGCAGTCCCCTCCAAACAGGAGACTCTGGAAACACCATATATTTT. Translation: CASSPLQTGDSGNTIYF.

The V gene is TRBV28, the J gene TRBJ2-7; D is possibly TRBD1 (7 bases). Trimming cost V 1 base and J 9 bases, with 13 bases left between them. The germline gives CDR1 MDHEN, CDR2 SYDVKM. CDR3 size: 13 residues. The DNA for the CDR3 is TGTGCCAGCAGTTTATTCCAGGGGGGTGGGCAGTACTTC. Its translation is CASSLFQGGGQYF.

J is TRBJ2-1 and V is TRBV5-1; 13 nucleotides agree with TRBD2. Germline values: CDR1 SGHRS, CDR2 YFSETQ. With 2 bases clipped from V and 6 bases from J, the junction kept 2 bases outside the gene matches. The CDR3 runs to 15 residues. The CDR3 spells CASSFGLAGVNEQFF. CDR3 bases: TGCGCCAGCAGCTTCGGACTAGCGGGGGTCAATGAGCAGTTCTTC.

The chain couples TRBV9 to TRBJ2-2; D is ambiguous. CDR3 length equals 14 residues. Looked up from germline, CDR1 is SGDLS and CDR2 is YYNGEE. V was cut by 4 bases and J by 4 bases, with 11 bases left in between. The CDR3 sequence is CASSPTATTGELFF. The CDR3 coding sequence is TGTGCCAGCAGCCCCACGGCGACCACCGGGGAGCTGTTTTTT.

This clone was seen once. The CDR3 DNA reads as TGTGCCAGCAGCGATGGGACACCTGAAAAACTGTTTTTT. Translation: CASSDGTPEKLFF. This sequence joins TRBV9 and TRBJ1-4; a weak D match, TRBD1 (6 bases). V lost 3 bases and J 7 bases, leaving 10 bases between the germline ends. CDR3 length: 13 amino acids. Looked up from germline, CDR1 is SGDLS and CDR2 is YYNGEE.

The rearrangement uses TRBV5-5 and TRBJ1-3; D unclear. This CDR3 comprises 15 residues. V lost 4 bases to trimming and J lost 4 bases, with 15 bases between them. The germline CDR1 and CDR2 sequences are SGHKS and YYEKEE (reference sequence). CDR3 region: CASSEGPHGGNTIYF. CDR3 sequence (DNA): TGTGCCAGCAGCGAAGGACCCCACGGAGGAAACACCATATATTTT.

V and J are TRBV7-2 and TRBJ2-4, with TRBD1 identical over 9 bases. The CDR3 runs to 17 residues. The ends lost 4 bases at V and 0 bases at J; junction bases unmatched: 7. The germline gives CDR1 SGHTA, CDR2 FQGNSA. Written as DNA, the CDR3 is TGTGCCAGCAGCTACCACAGGGGGCGAGGAGCCAAAAACATTCAGTACTTC. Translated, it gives CASSYHRGRGAKNIQYF.

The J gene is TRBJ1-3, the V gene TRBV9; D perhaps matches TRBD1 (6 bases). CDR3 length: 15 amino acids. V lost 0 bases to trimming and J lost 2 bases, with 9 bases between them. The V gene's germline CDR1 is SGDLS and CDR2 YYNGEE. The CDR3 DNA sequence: TGTGCCAGCAGCGTAGCGGGGGCTGCTGGAAACACCATATATTTT. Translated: CASSVAGAAGNTIYF.

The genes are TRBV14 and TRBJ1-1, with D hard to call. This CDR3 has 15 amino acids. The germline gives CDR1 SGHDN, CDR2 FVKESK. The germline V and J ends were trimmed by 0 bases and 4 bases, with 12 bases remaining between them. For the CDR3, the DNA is TGTGCCAGCAGCCAAGATGGTCGGGGATTCACTGAAGCTTTCTTT. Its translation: CASSQDGRGFTEAFF.

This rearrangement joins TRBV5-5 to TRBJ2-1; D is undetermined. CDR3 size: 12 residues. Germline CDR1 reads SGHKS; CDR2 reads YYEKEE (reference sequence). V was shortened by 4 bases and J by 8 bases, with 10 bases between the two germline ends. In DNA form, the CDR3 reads TGTGCCAGCAGCAACGTCGGCGATGAGCAGTTCTTC. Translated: CASSNVGDEQFF. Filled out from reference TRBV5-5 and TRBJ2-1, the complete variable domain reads DAGVTQSPTHLIKTRGQQVTLRCSPISGHKSVSWYQQVLGQGPQFIFQYYEKEERGRGNFPDRFSARQFPNYSSELNVNALLLGDSALYLCASSNVGDEQFFGPGTRLTVL.

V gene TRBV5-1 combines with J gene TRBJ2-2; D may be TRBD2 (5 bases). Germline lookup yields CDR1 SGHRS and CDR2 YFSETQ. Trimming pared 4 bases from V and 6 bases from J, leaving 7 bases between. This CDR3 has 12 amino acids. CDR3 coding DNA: TGCGCCAGCAGCGAGGGCCCCGGGGAGCTGTTTTTT. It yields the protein CASSEGPGELFF.

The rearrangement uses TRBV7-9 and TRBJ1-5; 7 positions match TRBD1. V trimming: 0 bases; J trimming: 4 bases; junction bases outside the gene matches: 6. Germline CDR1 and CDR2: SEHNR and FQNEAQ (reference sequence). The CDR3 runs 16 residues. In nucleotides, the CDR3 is TGTGCCAGCAGCTTAGCATGGGACAGACAAAATCAGCCCCAGCATTTT. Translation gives CASSLAWDRQNQPQHF.

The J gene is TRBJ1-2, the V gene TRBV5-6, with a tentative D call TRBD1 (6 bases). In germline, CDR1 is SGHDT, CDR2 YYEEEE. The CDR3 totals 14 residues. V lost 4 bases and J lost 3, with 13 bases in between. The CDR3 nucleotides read TGTGCCAGCAGCCCACAGGGTATGGACTATGGCTACACCTTC. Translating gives CASSPQGMDYGYTF.